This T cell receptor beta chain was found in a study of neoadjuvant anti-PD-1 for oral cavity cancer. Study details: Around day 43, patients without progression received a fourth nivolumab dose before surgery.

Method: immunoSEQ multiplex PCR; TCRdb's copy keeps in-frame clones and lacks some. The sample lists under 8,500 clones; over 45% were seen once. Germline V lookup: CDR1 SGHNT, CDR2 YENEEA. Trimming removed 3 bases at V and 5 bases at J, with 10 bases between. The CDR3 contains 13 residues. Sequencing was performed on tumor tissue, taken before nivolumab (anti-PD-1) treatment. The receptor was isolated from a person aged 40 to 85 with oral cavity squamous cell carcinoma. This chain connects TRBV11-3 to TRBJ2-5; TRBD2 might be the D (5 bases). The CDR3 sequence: CASSFSPGETQYF. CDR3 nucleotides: TGTGCCAGCAGCTTTTCTCCGGGGGAGACCCAGTACTTC.